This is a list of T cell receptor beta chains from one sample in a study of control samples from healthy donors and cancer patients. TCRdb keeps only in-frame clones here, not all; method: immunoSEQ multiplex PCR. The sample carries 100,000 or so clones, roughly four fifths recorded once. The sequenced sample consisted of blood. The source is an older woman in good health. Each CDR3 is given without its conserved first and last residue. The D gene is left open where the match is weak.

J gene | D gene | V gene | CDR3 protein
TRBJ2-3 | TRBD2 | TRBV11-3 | ASSLREGTDTQY
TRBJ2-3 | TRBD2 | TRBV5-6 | ASSRGIAGGIDTQY
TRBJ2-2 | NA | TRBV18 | ASEPPGGAGELF
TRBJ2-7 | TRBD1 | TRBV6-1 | ASSGAGTGGHEQY
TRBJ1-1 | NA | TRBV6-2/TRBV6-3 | ASSYSMRGTEAF
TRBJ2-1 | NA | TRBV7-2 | ASSEIQGGHEQF
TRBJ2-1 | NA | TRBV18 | ASSPGVYNEQF
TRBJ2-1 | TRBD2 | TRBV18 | ASSPQISGSGEQF
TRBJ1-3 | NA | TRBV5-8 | ASSDRQTATGNTIY
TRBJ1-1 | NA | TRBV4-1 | ASSQERQANTEAF
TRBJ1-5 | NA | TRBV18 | ASSAQGDGQPQH
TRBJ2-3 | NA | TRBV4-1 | ASSQDSYGLRGPDTQY
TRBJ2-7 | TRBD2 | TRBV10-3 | AISDILAGQYTYEQY
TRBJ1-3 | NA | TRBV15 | ATSREGFGNTIY
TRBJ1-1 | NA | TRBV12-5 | ASGRDGGTEAF
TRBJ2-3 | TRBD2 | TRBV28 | ASRPPGLAGTTDTQY
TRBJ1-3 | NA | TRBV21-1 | ASSKYQWDFTGNTIY
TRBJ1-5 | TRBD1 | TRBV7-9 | ASSFSGQSYQPQH
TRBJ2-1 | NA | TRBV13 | ASSYLGIREQF
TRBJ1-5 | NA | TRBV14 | ASSPGLGRPQH